What follows are 19 T cell receptor beta chains derived from one specimen sequenced in a study of T cell repertoires in cytomegalovirus infection. TCRdb reanalysed the reads using MiXCR and keeps one entry per CDR3 protein. The data show a few hundred thousand distinct CDR3 sequences, around 9.5% seen once. The sample was PBMCs. These receptor sequences come from a human donor in good health (CMV status not recorded). Some clones in this sample may be carry-over from other donors' samples.

This rearrangement joins TRBV10-3 to TRBJ2-7, with TRBD1 as a possible D gene (6 bases). This CDR3 comprises 13 residues. Germline values: CDR1 ENHRY, CDR2 SYGVKD. The germline V and J ends were trimmed by 4 bases and 9 bases, with 16 bases remaining between them. The CDR3, as DNA: TGTGCCATCAGTGGGACAGCCGACCTAGGGCAGTACTTC. Translated, it gives CAISGTADLGQYF.

This clonotype has more than one count but fewer than ten. The chain carries TRBV23-1 and TRBJ2-5; 10 positions agree with TRBD2. TRBV23-1 is flagged as an ORF with uncertain function. The CDR3 contains 20 residues. The J segment lost 1 base and the V segment lost 0 bases, leaving 14 bases of the junction unmatched. The CDR3 DNA sequence: TGCGCCAGCAGTCAATCCCCTTCCCCAACTAGCGGGGCGTCCCAAGAGACCCAGTACTTC. Residues: CASSQSPSPTSGASQETQYF.

This clonotype was seen repeatedly, ten times or more. V and J are TRBV12-3 or TRBV12-4 and TRBJ2-4, with D perhaps TRBD1 (6 bases). This CDR3 has 15 residues. V lost 3 bases, J lost 8 bases, and 17 bases lay in between. Here the CDR3 reads CASSFVDRKRDIQYF. The CDR3 DNA follows: TGTGCCAGCAGTTTTGTCGACAGGAAAAGAGACATTCAGTACTTC.

This clonotype showed up many times. The V call is TRBV7-7, the J call TRBJ2-5; D unclear. V gave up 3 bases and J gave up 5 bases, with 10 bases separating them. The CDR3 loop spans 13 amino acids. CDR1 is SSHAT, CDR2 FNYEAQ, per germline (reference sequence). The CDR3 is CASSFRRGETQYF. CDR3 sequence (DNA): TGTGCCAGCAGCTTCCGGCGTGGGGAGACCCAGTACTTC. The full variable domain, completed using reference TRBV7-7 and TRBJ2-5, is GAGVSQSPRYKVTKRGQDVTLRCDPISSHATLYWYQQALGQGPEFLTYFNYEAQPDKSGLPSDRFSAERPEGSISTLTIQRTEQRDSAMYRCASSFRRGETQYFGPGTRLLVL.

Only a few counts were recorded for this clonotype. The chain couples TRBV24-1 to TRBJ2-3; 9 nucleotides line up with TRBD2. The germline gives CDR1 KGHDR, CDR2 SFDVKD. Losses at the gene ends were 4 bases for V and 3 bases for J; bases not matched to a gene: 7. The CDR3 contains 16 residues. This CDR3 reads CATSDYSGGKTDTQYF. In nucleotides, the CDR3 is TGTGCCACCAGTGACTACAGCGGGGGGAAAACAGATACGCAGTATTTT.

This clonotype was seen a few times. The chain combines TRBV7-2 with TRBJ2-5; TRBD2 matches at 7 bases. V gave up 1 base and J gave up 14 bases; unmatched junction bases: 4. The CDR3 spans 11 residues. Looked up from germline, CDR1 is SGHTA and CDR2 is FQGNSA. The CDR3: CASSLGGTKYF. DNA for the CDR3: TGTGCCAGCAGCTTAGGCGGGACTAAATACTTC.

This chain joins TRBV6-1 and TRBJ2-7; 8 nucleotides line up with TRBD2. V lost 1 base to trimming and J lost 5 bases; unmatched junction nucleotides: 16. Germline lookup yields CDR1 MNHNS and CDR2 SASEGT. This CDR3 is built from 18 residues. Here the CDR3 DNA reads TGTGCCAGCAGTGAAGAATGGACCGGGGGGGCCATTCCTAACGAGCAGTACTTC. Encoded protein: CASSEEWTGGAIPNEQYF.

The chain carries TRBV7-2 and TRBJ2-2; a weak D match, TRBD2 (7 bases). The V gene lost 3 bases and the J gene lost 3 bases, with 14 bases spanning the gap. CDR1 and CDR2 from the germline V gene are SGHTA and FQGNSA. The CDR3 contains 16 residues. The CDR3 here is CASSLWRGGDTGELFF. The CDR3 DNA is TGTGCCAGCAGCTTGTGGAGGGGGGGGGACACCGGGGAGCTGTTTTTT.

This clonotype was recorded at least ten times. The chain combines TRBV7-8 with TRBJ1-2; the D gene is possibly TRBD1 (6 bases). Germline CDR1 reads SGHVS; CDR2 reads FQNEAQ. This CDR3 is 15 amino acids long. V gave up 2 bases and J gave up 5 bases, with 15 bases separating them. The CDR3 coding sequence is TGTGCCAGCAGCTTACAGAGGAAACAGGGATATGGCTACACCTTC. Translating it yields CASSLQRKQGYGYTF.

The chain carries TRBV9 and TRBJ2-1; D might be TRBD1 or TRBD2, each matching 6 bases. Deletions cut 0 bases from V and 5 bases from J, with 24 bases between. Germline CDR1 and CDR2: SGDLS and YYNGEE. The length of the CDR3 is 19 residues. The CDR3 is CASSVDPVRGRLVHNEQFF. The CDR3 nucleotides read TGTGCCAGCAGCGTAGACCCCGTCCGGGGGCGGTTGGTGCACAATGAGCAGTTCTTC.

This clonotype was picked up many times. The chain carries TRBV11-2 and TRBJ1-2; unclear D gene. This CDR3 is built from 13 residues. Germline CDR1 is SGHAT and CDR2 is FQNNGV. Trimming cost V 3 bases and J 2 bases, with 7 bases left between them. The CDR3 reads CASSLGLNYGYTF. Here the CDR3 DNA reads TGTGCCAGCAGCTTGGGCCTGAACTATGGCTACACCTTC.

About this clonotype: Given a much more abundant clone one base away, this may be a read error. The chain employs TRBV7-8 and TRBJ2-3, with 7 bases lining up with TRBD1. V was pared by 1 base and J by 5 bases, with 6 bases of the junction left unmatched. Germline values: CDR1 SGHVS, CDR2 FQNEAQ. The CDR3 is made up of 15 amino acids. DNA for the CDR3: TGTGCCAGCAGCTTAGGCATGCAGGGGGTAGATACGCAGTATTTT. Translating it yields CASSLGMQGVDTQYF.

The chain employs TRBV4-3 and TRBJ1-4; the D gene is possibly TRBD1 (5 bases). With 3 bases removed from V and 7 bases from J, the gap between germline ends came to 21 bases. The CDR3 has 17 residues. The germline V gene has CDR1 LGHNA and CDR2 YSLEER. The CDR3 DNA is TGCGCCAGCAGCCAGGTCGTTATGGGGGGAGATCGTGAAAAACTGTTTTTT. It is translated as CASSQVVMGGDREKLFF.

The chain employs TRBV7-2 and TRBJ2-7, with D unresolved. The CDR3 runs 12 residues. Germline CDR1 SGHTA, CDR2 FQGNSA. The germline V and J ends were trimmed by 4 bases and 5 bases, with 9 bases remaining between them. The CDR3: CASSSWVDEQYF. In nucleotides, the CDR3 is TGTGCCAGCAGCTCCTGGGTGGACGAGCAGTACTTC.

This clonotype has at least ten counts. This chain links TRBV6-2 or TRBV6-3 with TRBJ2-2, with 7 bases fitting TRBD1. Per germline, CDR1 MNHEY and CDR2 SVGEGT. V lost 5 bases and J lost 6; bases outside the gene matches: 9. The CDR3 is 15 residues long. CDR3 amino acids: CASSKAQGVAGELFF. CDR3 sequence (DNA): TGTGCCAGCAGTAAGGCGCAGGGGGTGGCCGGGGAGCTGTTTTTT.

The gene calls are TRBV7-2 and TRBJ2-7; TRBD2 matches at 8 bases. Looked up from germline, CDR1 is SGHTA and CDR2 is FQGNSA. V lost 3 bases to trimming and J lost 6 bases; unmatched junction nucleotides: 10. This CDR3 is 15 amino acids long. The CDR3 sequence is CASSFSGGLPGEQYF. The CDR3 nucleotides are TGTGCCAGCAGCTTCTCGGGGGGGCTCCCAGGCGAGCAGTACTTC.

V gene TRBV11-2 combines with J gene TRBJ1-5, with 8 bases that match TRBD1. The CDR3 totals 17 residues. Germline V lookup: CDR1 SGHAT, CDR2 FQNNGV. J lost 3 bases, V lost 5 bases, and 12 bases had no gene match. The CDR3 region is CASSPGSGGRYNQPQHF. The CDR3 bases are TGTGCCAGCAGCCCGGGGTCAGGGGGCAGGTACAATCAGCCCCAGCATTTT. Based on the CDR3 plus reference TRBV11-2 and TRBJ1-5, the full variable domain is EAGVAQSPRYKIIEKRQSVAFWCNPISGHATLYWYQQILGQGPKLLIQFQNNGVVDDSQLPKDRFSAERLKGVDSTLKIQPAKLEDSAVYLCASSPGSGGRYNQPQHFGDGTRLSIL.

The gene calls are TRBV7-9 and TRBJ2-3; D is perhaps TRBD2 (6 bases). The CDR3 is made up of 16 amino acids. Trimming pared 7 bases from V and 0 bases from J, leaving 17 bases between. The V gene's germline CDR1 is SEHNR and CDR2 FQNEAQ (reference sequence). CDR3: CASTLESGTSTDTQYF. Written as DNA, the CDR3 is TGTGCCAGCACCCTTGAATCCGGGACTAGCACAGATACGCAGTATTTT.

This clonotype was detected a few times. The rearrangement links TRBV18 to TRBJ2-6; D is unresolved. The germline CDR1 and CDR2 sequences are KGHSH and LQKENI. The CDR3 covers 17 residues. Trimming cost V 6 bases and J 0 bases, with 15 bases left between them. The CDR3 DNA reads as TGTGCCAGCTCCCGGGCAGCCCTCAGCTCTGGGGCCAACGTCCTGACTTTC. This translates into CASSRAALSSGANVLTF.